The clone carrying this TCR beta chain was counted a few times. Per the germline V gene, CDR1 is MNHEY and CDR2 is SVGAGI. Unmatched junction bases numbered 4, after V lost 6 bases and J lost 4 bases. CDR3 length: 13 residues. This specimen belongs to a study of blood T cell repertoires in COVID-19. Assay: immunoSEQ multiplex PCR; the TCRdb copy retains only in-frame clones and omits some. The sample has 200,000 to 300,000 clones, 86% seen once. V usage is TRBV6-5 and J usage is TRBJ1-1; 8 nucleotides match TRBD1. The receptor was isolated from a woman aged 80 or over with COVID-19, enrolled during active disease. Material: peripheral blood. The CDR3, as DNA: TGTGCCAGCAGATCGGACAGGGCCACTGAAGCTTTCTTT. Protein: CASRSDRATEAFF.